This T cell receptor (beta chain) came from a study of CD8 T cells in Susac syndrome (dated by TCRdb to between 2018 and 2020). Concerning the study at large: Of the Susac syndrome patients who were sequenced, five or six had clinically active disease and roughly 8 were in clinical remission. At blood withdrawal, Susac syndrome patients were therapy-naive, treated with corticosteroids (with IVIg additionally given to some), or treated with IVIg alone. Whether CD8+ T cell activation and differentiation in Susac syndrome was antigen driven was tested using repertoire sequencing.

RNA was extracted using the RNeasy kit, and about 0.5 to 1 microgram was reverse transcribed with random hexamers. The immunoSEQ multiplex PCR assay, covering 54 Vbeta and 13 Jbeta segments, was used to amplify TCR beta CDR3 regions. Bias from PCR amplification was corrected by using a synthetic template baseline for primer optimization and for computational correction. On the authors' methods: Reads were annotated to V, D and J genes per IMGT and analyzed with immunoSEQ Analyzer, keeping only productive sequences. To calculate clonality, Shannon entropy was normalized by log2 of the number of productive unique sequences and then subtracted from one. For each patient and control, public and private clones were evaluated within the 100 most prevalent clones. A clone was defined as Susac-specific if it was absent from the healthy and MS cohorts, from around 960 published viral clones and from other ImmuneACCESS disease sequences. TCRdb trimmed public reads at Q25 via fastp, called clones via MiXCR and kept in-frame beta chains. When rows share a CDR3 protein, they turn into one entry using the most common DNA and genes. None of the V and J calls come from the authors' own analysis; TCRdb made them. Counted in this sample were around 200,000 distinct CDR3 sequences; just under 95% of them appeared once. The top ten clonotypes cover more than 0.08% of the sample.

About this clonotype: The antigen it binds to is not known. Base-call qualities are not available, and no considerably larger clone is one nucleotide away.

High-throughput TCR beta sequencing profiled peripheral blood CD8+ and CD4+ T cells from healthy donors, Susac syndrome patients and multiple sclerosis patients. The Susac syndrome patients fulfilled recently defined diagnostic criteria for definite or probable disease. Bulk CD8+ and CD4+ T cells were purified by magnetic negative isolation, while CD8+ TEMRA cells were enriched using FACS. Blood was drawn into EDTA tubes, processed within 24 hours, and PBMCs were isolated by density gradient centrifugation. PBMCs intended for TCR sequencing were cryopreserved in liquid nitrogen and thawed later in a water bath at 37 degrees C. The sorted or isolated CD4+, CD8+ and CD8+ TEMRA cells reached a purity of at least 90%. Findings and caveats that apply to the study as a whole: The TCR sequencing and HLA analysis was acknowledged to have included a relatively small number of individuals. No clonal expansion was detected in the CD4+ T cell repertoire of Susac syndrome patients.

V is reduced by 5 bases and J by 3 bases, leaving a spacing of 10 bases between them. Measured from the cysteine to the phenylalanine, the CDR3 is 13 residues long. CDR3 DNA only is kept here, 39 bases in frame from base 1. The germline V gene specifies SGHVS as CDR1 and FQNEAQ as CDR2. The sequence came from a human donor with Susac syndrome. The sequencing sample was made of CD4+ T cells from PBMCs. The chain is made from TRBV7-8 and TRBJ1-2, with the identity of the D gene unclear. The CDR3 loop reads CASSRSRDYGYTF. The nucleotide sequence reads TGTGCCAGCAGCAGGTCGAGGGACTATGGCTACACCTTC.